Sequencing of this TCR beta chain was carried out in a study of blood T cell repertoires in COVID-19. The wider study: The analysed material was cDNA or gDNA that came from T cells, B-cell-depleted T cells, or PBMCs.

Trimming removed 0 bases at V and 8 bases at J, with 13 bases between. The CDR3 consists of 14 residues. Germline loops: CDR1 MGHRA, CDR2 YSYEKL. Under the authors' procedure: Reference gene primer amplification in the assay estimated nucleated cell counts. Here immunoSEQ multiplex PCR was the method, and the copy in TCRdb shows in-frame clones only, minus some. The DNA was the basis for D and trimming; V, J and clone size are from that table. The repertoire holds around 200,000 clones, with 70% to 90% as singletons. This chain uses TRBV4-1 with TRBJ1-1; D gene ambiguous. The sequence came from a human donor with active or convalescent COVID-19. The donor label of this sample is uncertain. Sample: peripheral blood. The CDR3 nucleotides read TGCGCCAGCAGCCAAGATCGGTTCATGAACGAAGCTTTCTTT. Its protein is CASSQDRFMNEAFF.